Shown below are 10 T cell receptor beta chains from a single sample sequenced in a study of blood T cell repertoires in COVID-19. Method: immunoSEQ multiplex PCR; TCRdb's copy keeps in-frame clones and lacks some. Among 250,000 to 350,000 clones listed, roughly 90% were seen once. The sequenced sample was peripheral blood. The receptors derive from a woman aged 60-75 years with acute or convalescent COVID-19.

The chain couples TRBV5-5 to TRBJ2-3; D perhaps matches TRBD2 (5 bases). The ends were cut back, 5 bases at V and 0 bases at J, with 13 bases in the middle. The germline CDR1 and CDR2 sequences are SGHKS and YYEKEE (reference sequence). The CDR3 is 15 residues long. CDR3 protein: CASSRVTTSTDTQYF. The DNA for the CDR3 is TGTGCCAGCAGTAGAGTGACTACTAGCACAGATACGCAGTATTTT.

V and J are TRBV18 and TRBJ2-3; possible D gene TRBD2, 5 bases. The CDR3 sequence is 15 residues long. Germline CDR1 reads KGHSH; CDR2 reads LQKENI. Trimming cost V 2 bases and J 3 bases, with 12 bases left between them. CDR3 coding DNA: TGTGCCAGCTCACCAAGACGGGATGCAACAGATACGCAGTATTTT. This gives the protein CASSPRRDATDTQYF.

This clone was seen more than once but under ten times. The CDR3 bases are TGTGCCAGCAGCCCAGGGGGCGGTTTAGGCGAGCAGTACTTC. This sequence encodes CASSPGGGLGEQYF. V and J are TRBV7-3 and TRBJ2-7; 8 bases are shared with TRBD1. The CDR3 consists of 14 residues. The V and J ends lost 5 bases and 6 bases, in that order; junction bases with no gene match: 9. Germline CDR1 SGHTA, CDR2 FQGTGA.

The chain carries TRBV6-5 and TRBJ1-6; maybe TRBD1 (5 bases). The V end lost 0 bases, the J end lost 12 bases, and 12 bases lay between the germline ends. This CDR3 contains 14 residues. From germline, CDR1 is MNHEY and CDR2 SVGAGI. Here the CDR3 DNA reads TGTGCCAGCAGTTACTCGGGGGGACCCCAACCCCTCCACTTT. It yields the protein CASSYSGGPQPLHF.

This clone has a handful of counts. CDR3 coding DNA: TGTGCCATCACTCAGAGGACAGGGATGAACACTGAAGCTTTCTTT. Translated: CAITQRTGMNTEAFF. This rearrangement joins TRBV10-3 to TRBJ1-1; 8 positions match TRBD1. The CDR3 loop spans 15 amino acids. Germline CDR1 ENHRY, CDR2 SYGVKD. V shed 7 bases and J 0 bases; nucleotides not matched to a gene: 7.

CDR3 amino acids: CAWAGTGGYEQYF. CDR3 in DNA: TGTGCCTGGGCCGGGACAGGGGGTTACGAGCAGTACTTC. The chain carries TRBV30 and TRBJ2-7; 11 bases align to TRBD1. CDR1 is GTSNPN and CDR2 is SVGIG in the germline V gene (reference sequence). V shed 5 bases and J 4 bases; nucleotides not matched to a gene: 4. The CDR3 spans 13 residues.

The chain uses TRBV6-4 and TRBJ2-5; the D is unclear. Germline lookup yields CDR1 MRHNA and CDR2 SNTAGT. CDR3 length: 13 residues. V was cut by 4 bases and J by 1 base, with 7 bases left in between. This CDR3 reads CASSVNSQETQYF. The DNA of the CDR3 is TGTGCCAGCAGTGTTAACAGCCAAGAGACCCAGTACTTC.

This chain's CDR3 is CASSAGLAGGRIETQYF. CDR3 in DNA: TGTGCCAGCAGCGCGGGACTAGCGGGGGGGCGGATTGAGACCCAGTACTTC. V is TRBV7-3 and J is TRBJ2-5; 16 bases align to TRBD2. Germline CDR1 is SGHTA and CDR2 is FQGTGA. The J segment lost 5 bases and the V segment lost 5 bases, leaving 8 bases of the junction unmatched. This CDR3 comprises 17 residues.

The chain joins TRBV6-2 or TRBV6-3 to TRBJ2-4; D ambiguous. The germline CDR1 and CDR2 sequences are MNHEY and SVGEGT. The CDR3 sequence is 16 residues long. With 5 bases removed from V and 0 bases from J, the gap between germline ends came to 14 bases. CDR3 sequence: CASSTYEIIAKNIQYF. The CDR3 DNA reads TGTGCCAGCAGTACTTACGAAATAATAGCCAAAAACATTCAGTACTTC.

In DNA, the CDR3 is TGTGCCAGCAGCCAAGATTGGGGGGGTGACACTGAAGCTTTCTTT. Its translation: CASSQDWGGDTEAFF. V usage is TRBV4-2 and J usage is TRBJ1-1; D might be TRBD1 (5 bases). V lost 0 bases, J lost 3 bases, and 11 bases lay in between. CDR3 size: 15 residues. Germline V gene data show CDR1 as LGHNA and CDR2 as YNFKEQ.